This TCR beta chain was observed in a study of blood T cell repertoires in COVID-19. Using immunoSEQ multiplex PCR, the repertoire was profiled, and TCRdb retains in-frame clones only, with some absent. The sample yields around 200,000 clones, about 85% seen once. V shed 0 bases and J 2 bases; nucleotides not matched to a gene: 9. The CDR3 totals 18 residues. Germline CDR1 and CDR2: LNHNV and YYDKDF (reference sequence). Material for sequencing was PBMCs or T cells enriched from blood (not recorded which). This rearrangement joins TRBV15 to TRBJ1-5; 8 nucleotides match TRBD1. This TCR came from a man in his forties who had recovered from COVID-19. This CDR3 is CATSREFYGTGGNQPQHF. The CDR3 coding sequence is TGTGCCACCAGCAGAGAATTTTACGGGACAGGCGGCAATCAGCCCCAGCATTTT.